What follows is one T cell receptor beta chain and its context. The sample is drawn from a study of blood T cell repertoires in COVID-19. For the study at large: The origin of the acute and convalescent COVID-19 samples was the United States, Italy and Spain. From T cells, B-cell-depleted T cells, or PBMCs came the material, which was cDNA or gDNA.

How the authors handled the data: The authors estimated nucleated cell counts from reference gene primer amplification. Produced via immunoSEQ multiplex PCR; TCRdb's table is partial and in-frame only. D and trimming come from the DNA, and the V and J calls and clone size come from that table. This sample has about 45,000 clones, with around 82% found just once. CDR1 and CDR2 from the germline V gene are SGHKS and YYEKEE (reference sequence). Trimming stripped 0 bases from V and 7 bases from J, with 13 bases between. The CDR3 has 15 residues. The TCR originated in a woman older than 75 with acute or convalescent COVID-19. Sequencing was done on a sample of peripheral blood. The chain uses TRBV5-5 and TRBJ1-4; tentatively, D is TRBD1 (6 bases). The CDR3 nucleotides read TGTGCCAGCAGCTTGGCGGCGGGGGCTAGTGAAAAACTGTTTTTT. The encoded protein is CASSLAAGASEKLFF.